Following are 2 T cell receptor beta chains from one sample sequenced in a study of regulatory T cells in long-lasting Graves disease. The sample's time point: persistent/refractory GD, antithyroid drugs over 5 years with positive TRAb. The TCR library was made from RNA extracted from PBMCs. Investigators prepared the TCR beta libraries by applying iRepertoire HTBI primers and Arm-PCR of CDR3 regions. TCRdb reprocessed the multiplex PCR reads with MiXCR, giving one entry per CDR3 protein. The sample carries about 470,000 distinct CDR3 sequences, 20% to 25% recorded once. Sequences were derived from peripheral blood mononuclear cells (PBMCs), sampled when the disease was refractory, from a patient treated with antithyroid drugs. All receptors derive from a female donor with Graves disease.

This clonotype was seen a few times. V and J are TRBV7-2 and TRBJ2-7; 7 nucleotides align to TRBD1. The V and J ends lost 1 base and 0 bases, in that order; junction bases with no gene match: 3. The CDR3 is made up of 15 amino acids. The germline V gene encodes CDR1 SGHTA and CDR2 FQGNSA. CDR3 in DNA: TGTGCCAGCAGCTTAGGTGACAGGGACTCCTACGAGCAGTACTTC. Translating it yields CASSLGDRDSYEQYF.

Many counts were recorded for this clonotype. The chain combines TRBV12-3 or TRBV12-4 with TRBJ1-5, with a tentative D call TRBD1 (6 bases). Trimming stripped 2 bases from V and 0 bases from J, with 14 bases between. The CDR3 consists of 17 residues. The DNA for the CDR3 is TGTGCCAGCAGTTTACGACAGGTTGGCTATAGCAATCAGCCCCAGCATTTT. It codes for CASSLRQVGYSNQPQHF.